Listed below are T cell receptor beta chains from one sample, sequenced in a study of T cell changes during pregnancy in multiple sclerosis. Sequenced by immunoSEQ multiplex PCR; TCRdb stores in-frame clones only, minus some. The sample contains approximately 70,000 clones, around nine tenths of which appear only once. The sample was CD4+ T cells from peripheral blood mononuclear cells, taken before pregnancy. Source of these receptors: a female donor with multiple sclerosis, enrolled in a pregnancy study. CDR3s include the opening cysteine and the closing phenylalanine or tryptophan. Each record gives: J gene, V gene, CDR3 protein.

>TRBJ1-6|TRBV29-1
CSVQQGATDSPLHF
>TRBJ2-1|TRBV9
CASSVGDRGYNEQFF
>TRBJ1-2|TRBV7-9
CASSFQGSRYGYTF
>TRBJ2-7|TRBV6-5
CASSRLAYIHEQYF
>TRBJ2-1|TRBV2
CASSDQRGGNEQFF
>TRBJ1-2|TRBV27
CASSLSPSDYGYTF
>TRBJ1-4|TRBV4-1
CASSQDNRASHEKLFF
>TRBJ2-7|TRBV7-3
CASSPGTGGYEQYF
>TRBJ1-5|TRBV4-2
CASSQDLLNSNQPQHF
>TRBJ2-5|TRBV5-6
CASSLTSGHQETQYF
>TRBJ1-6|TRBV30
CAWSVLGGFGSPLHF
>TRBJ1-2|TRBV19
CASSIDQGGDGYTF
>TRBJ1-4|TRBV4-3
CASSQDRGVEKLFF
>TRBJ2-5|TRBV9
CASSPRPLAGKKETQYF
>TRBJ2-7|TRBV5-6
CASSLAPTGTYEQYF
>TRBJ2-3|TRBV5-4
CASSRGGTSTDTQYF
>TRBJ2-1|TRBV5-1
CASSFSQGDEQFF
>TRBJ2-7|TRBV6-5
CASTAWGGIVNEQYF
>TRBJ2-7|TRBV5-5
CASSLALERDEQYF
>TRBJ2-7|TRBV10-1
CASSEPGVVYEQYF
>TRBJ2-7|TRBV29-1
CSVEGGLAQRSF
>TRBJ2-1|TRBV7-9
CASSLRTSGSNEQFF
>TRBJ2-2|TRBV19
CASSIEGGTGTGELFF
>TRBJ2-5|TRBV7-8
CAVGEETQYF
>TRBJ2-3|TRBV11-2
CASSSGTRGLAGGRDTQYF
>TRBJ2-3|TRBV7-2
CASSTGLRGGLDTQYF
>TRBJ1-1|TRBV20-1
CSVKNTEAFF
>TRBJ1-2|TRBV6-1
CASSEGAGDGYTF
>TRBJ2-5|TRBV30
CAWSHRRTSGIETQYF
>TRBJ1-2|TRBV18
CASSPRGNDGYTF
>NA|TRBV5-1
CASSPGVELEQYF
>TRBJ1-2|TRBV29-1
CSVSPRTGTGANGYTF
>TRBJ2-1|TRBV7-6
CASSAGLAGAQFF
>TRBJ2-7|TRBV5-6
CASSLEEGAGYEQYF
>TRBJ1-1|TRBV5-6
CASSFDIDRTEAFF
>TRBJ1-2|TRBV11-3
CASSPSGTGNYGYTF
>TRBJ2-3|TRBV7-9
CASSLGGPASDTQYF
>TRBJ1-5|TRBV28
CASSIPTGYSNQPQHF
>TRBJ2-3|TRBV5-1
CASSPGGAWGGKDTQYF
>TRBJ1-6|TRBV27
CASSLSAREGSPLHF
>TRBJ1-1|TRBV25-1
CASTSTGAMNTEAFF
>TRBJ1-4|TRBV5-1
CASSLGSMRSNEKLFF
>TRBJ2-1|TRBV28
CASSLIAGLYNEQFF
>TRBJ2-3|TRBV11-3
CASSMGTSGREDTQYF
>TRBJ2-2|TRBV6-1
CASRLSNTGELFF
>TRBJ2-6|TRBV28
CASSFLLSSGANVLTF
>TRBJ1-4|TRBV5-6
CASSLMGGTNEKLFF
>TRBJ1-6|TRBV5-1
CASSLELQGPNSPLHF
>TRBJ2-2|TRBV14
CASSHRGQAGELFF
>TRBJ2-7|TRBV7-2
CASSAQGASYEQYF
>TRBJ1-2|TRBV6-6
CASSHRGDGYTF
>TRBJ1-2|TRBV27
CASSPIGAGEGGYTF
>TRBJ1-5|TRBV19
CASKNRGWQPQHF